Sequencing of this T cell receptor (beta chain) was carried out in a study of blood T cell repertoires in COVID-19. Study details: PBMCs, B-cell-depleted T cells, or T cells provided the cDNA or gDNA that made up the material.

Participant age was roughly 18 to 89 years, and participants resided in 24 US areas. Two negative PCRs, clearance, or symptom resolution had been documented for recovered Cohort 3 donors. This CDR3 region has 12 residues. The germline V gene has CDR1 MDHEN and CDR2 SYDVKM. Trimming took 4 bases from V and 4 from J, leaving 7 bases between them. Some clones are missing from TCRdb's copy, which holds only in-frame ones; the method was immunoSEQ multiplex PCR. The sample lists 200,000 or so clones, around 81% seen once, with around 7.5% in the top ten. The sequencing input was PBMCs or T cells enriched from blood (not recorded which). The source is a man in his forties or fifties who had recovered from COVID-19. The J gene is TRBJ1-2, the V gene TRBV28, with D hard to call. The CDR3 is CASSYESYGYTF. The DNA of the CDR3 is TGTGCCAGCAGTTATGAGTCCTATGGCTACACCTTC.